Sequencing of this TCR beta chain was carried out in a study of PD-L1 blockade in urothelial cancer. Background on the study: Chemotherapy regimens numbering 0 to 3 had been given to patients. Samples of blood were analyzed 3 weeks (second dose) and 6 weeks after treatment start. Study-level points and caveats: Survival was better when pretreatment blood TCR clonality fell below the median.

Time point specified: pretreatment peripheral blood. Added to each PCR by spiking were synthetic TCR analog templates. Only in-frame clones appear in the TCRdb table, and some are missing; sequencing was by immunoSEQ multiplex PCR. The sample lists some 53,000 clones; around 80% were seen once. About this clone itself: Its antigen is undetermined.

Sequenced material: PBMCs, taken around atezolizumab (anti-PD-L1) treatment. The source of this sequence is a man aged 65 to 85 with urothelial cancer.

The chain's CDR3 is CASSPLAGVYNEQFF. The CDR3 region has the DNA TGTGCCAGCTCACCACTTGCAGGCGTCTACAATGAGCAGTTCTTC. The chain couples TRBV18 to TRBJ2-1, with unresolved D. The CDR3 spans 15 residues. CDR1 is KGHSH, CDR2 LQKENI, per germline. Between the trimmed V and J ends, which lost 1 base and 3 bases, there was a span of 10 bases. Together with reference TRBV18 and TRBJ2-1, the CDR3 gives the full variable domain: NAGVMQNPRHLVRRRGQEARLRCSPMKGHSHVYWYRQLPEEGLKFMVYLQKENIIDESGMPKERFSAEFPKEGPSILRIQQVVRGDSAAYFCASSPLAGVYNEQFFGPGTRLTVL.